This passage covers 17 T cell receptor beta chains from one sample sequenced in a study of CD8 T cells in Susac syndrome. Random-hexamer reverse transcription was applied to roughly 0.5 to 1 ug RNA. A single record per CDR3 protein comes from TCRdb applying MiXCR to the immunoSEQ multiplex PCR reads. Of about 210,000 distinct CDR3 sequences listed, 95% are singletons. The sample taken for sequencing was CD4+ T cells from PBMCs. Every receptor here comes from a human donor with multiple sclerosis.

CDR3 sequence (DNA): TGTGCCACCAGCAGAGATCTAGCGGGAGAGCAGTTCTTC. As protein: CATSRDLAGEQFF. This chain links TRBV15 with TRBJ2-1; TRBD2 aligns across 9 bases. Trimming cost V 0 bases and J 10 bases; bases outside gene matches: 1. Germline CDR1 and CDR2: LNHNV and YYDKDF (reference sequence). The CDR3 length is 13 residues.

The chain couples TRBV15 to TRBJ1-2; 8 bases map to TRBD1. The ends lost 3 bases at V and 6 bases at J; junction bases unmatched: 6. Germline V gives CDR1 LNHNV, CDR2 YYDKDF (reference sequence). The CDR3 runs to 14 residues. This chain's CDR3 is CATSRTGAPNGYTF. CDR3 DNA sequence: TGTGCCACCAGCAGGACAGGGGCCCCCAATGGCTACACCTTC. The whole variable domain, remainder taken from reference TRBV15 and TRBJ1-2, is DAMVIQNPRYQVTQFGKPVTLSCSQTLNHNVMYWYQQKSSQAPKLLFHYYDKDFNNEADTPDNFQSRRPNTSFCFLDIRSPGLGDTAMYLCATSRTGAPNGYTFGSGTRLTVV.

This chain uses TRBV18 with TRBJ2-1, with 15 positions matching TRBD2. The J segment lost 16 bases and the V segment lost 0 bases, leaving 10 bases of the junction unmatched. Per the germline V gene, CDR1 is KGHSH and CDR2 is LQKENI. This CDR3 region has 16 residues. In DNA form, the CDR3 reads TGTGCCAGCTCACCACCAGGACTAGCGGGAGGGCCCGTCCCTTTCTTC. It specifies CASSPPGLAGGPVPFF.

The rearrangement joins TRBV18 to TRBJ2-7; 8 bases line up with TRBD1. The V segment lost 3 bases and the J segment 5 bases; nucleotides outside the gene matches: 3. CDR3 length: 13 residues. Germline CDR1 KGHSH, CDR2 LQKENI. CDR3 bases: TGTGCCAGCTCACCCGGGACAGGTAACGAGCAGTACTTC. This translates into CASSPGTGNEQYF.

This clonotype appeared once. This rearrangement joins TRBV27 to TRBJ2-7; 8 nucleotides agree with TRBD2. The V and J ends lost 3 bases and 0 bases, in that order; junction bases with no gene match: 4. Germline values: CDR1 MNHEY, CDR2 SMNVEV (reference sequence). The CDR3 has 15 amino acids. CDR3 sequence reads: CASSFSGAASYEQYF. DNA for the CDR3: TGTGCCAGCAGTTTTAGCGGGGCAGCCTCCTACGAGCAGTACTTC.

V usage is TRBV18 and J usage is TRBJ2-5; 14 bases fit TRBD2. The ends lost 3 bases at V and 4 bases at J; junction bases unmatched: 10. Per germline, CDR1 KGHSH and CDR2 LQKENI. The CDR3 extends over 18 amino acids. The CDR3 region has the DNA TGTGCCAGCTCACCGGGGACTAGCGGGGGCCGCCCTCGAGAGACCCAGTACTTC. Amino acids: CASSPGTSGGRPRETQYF.

J is TRBJ2-1 and V is TRBV9; 11 nucleotides align to TRBD2. Germline CDR1 and CDR2: SGDLS and YYNGEE. V lost 0 bases to trimming and J lost 9 bases; unmatched junction nucleotides: 5. There are 15 residues in the CDR3. The CDR3 nucleotides read TGTGCCAGCAGCGTAGCTAGCGGGGGGCAGGGTGAGCAGTTCTTC. Its translation: CASSVASGGQGEQFF.

The V and J genes are TRBV4-2 and TRBJ2-5; 9 bases fit TRBD2. The germline CDR1 and CDR2 sequences are LGHNA and YNFKEQ. The CDR3 consists of 18 residues. Unmatched junction bases numbered 15, after V lost 0 bases and J lost 7 bases. The CDR3 DNA follows: TGTGCCAGCAGCCAAGAAGTCTCCAAGCGGGGGGCCCAGGGGACCCAGTACTTC. It encodes CASSQEVSKRGAQGTQYF.

The chain combines TRBV29-1 with TRBJ1-5; D call uncertain. V shed 5 bases and J shed 7 bases, with 18 bases lying between them. CDR3 length: 14 residues. Germline V CDR1 and CDR2: SQVTM, ANQGSEA. The CDR3: CSVQDAGYLQPQHF. The CDR3 coding sequence is TGCAGCGTTCAGGACGCGGGGTACCTACAGCCCCAGCATTTT. Looking up the rest from reference TRBV29-1 and TRBJ1-5 gives the full variable domain: SAVISQKPSRDICQRGTSLTIQCQVDSQVTMMFWYRQQPGQSLTLIATANQGSEATYESGFVIDKFPISRPNLTFSTLTVSNMSPEDSSIYLCSVQDAGYLQPQHFGDGTRLSIL.

V usage is TRBV7-2 and J usage is TRBJ2-5; 10 bases are shared with TRBD2. V lost 0 bases to trimming and J lost 2 bases; unmatched junction nucleotides: 6. There are 17 residues in the CDR3. Germline V gene lookup returns CDR1 SGHTA and CDR2 FQGNSA. The CDR3, as DNA: TGTGCCAGCAGCTTAGCCAGCGGGGGGGTAATACAAGAGACCCAGTACTTC. It encodes CASSLASGGVIQETQYF.

The J gene is TRBJ2-7, the V gene TRBV20-1, with 9 bases aligning to TRBD1. With V trimmed by 3 bases and J by 2 bases, 8 bases remained unmatched. The CDR3 totals 15 residues. CDR1 and CDR2 from the germline V gene are DFQATT and SNEGSKA (reference sequence). The chain's CDR3 is CSASRPGQGTYEQYF. The CDR3 DNA reads TGCAGTGCTAGCAGACCGGGACAGGGCACCTACGAGCAGTACTTC.

J is TRBJ2-3 and V is TRBV13; 9 positions match TRBD2. V shed 6 bases and J 7 bases; nucleotides not matched to a gene: 14. Germline V lookup: CDR1 PRHDT, CDR2 FYEKMQ (reference sequence). The CDR3 runs to 16 residues. CDR3 region: CASRPAGGGALNTQYF. As DNA, the CDR3 is TGTGCCAGCAGACCCGCGGGCGGGGGGGCTCTTAATACGCAGTATTTT.

J is TRBJ1-3 and V is TRBV9; unclear D gene. V lost 4 bases and J 6 bases, leaving 8 bases between the germline ends. CDR3 length: 12 residues. In germline, CDR1 is SGDLS, CDR2 YYNGEE. CDR3 DNA: TGTGCCAGCAGCTTAGACACAAACACCATATATTTT. This gives the protein CASSLDTNTIYF.

The V call is TRBV9, the J call TRBJ2-7; tentatively, D is TRBD1 (5 bases). This CDR3 has 15 residues. The ends were cut back, 0 bases at V and 0 bases at J, with 10 bases in the middle. Germline V gives CDR1 SGDLS, CDR2 YYNGEE. As DNA, the CDR3 is TGTGCCAGCAGCGTAGAAGGGGCCCGCTCCTACGAGCAGTACTTC. It encodes CASSVEGARSYEQYF.

CDR3 coding DNA: TGTGCCAGCAGTTCGCAGACTAGCGGGAGTTACGAGCAGTACTTC. It yields the protein CASSSQTSGSYEQYF. The chain joins TRBV28 to TRBJ2-7, with 12 bases matching TRBD2. CDR3 size: 15 residues. CDR1 and CDR2 from the germline V gene are MDHEN and SYDVKM. With 4 bases clipped from V and 4 bases from J, the junction kept 5 bases outside the gene matches.

The J gene is TRBJ2-1, the V gene TRBV2; TRBD2 agrees at 10 bases. V lost 4 bases, J lost 2 bases, and 2 bases stayed unmatched. Germline-derived CDR1 and CDR2 are SNHLY and FYNNEI. The CDR3 is 15 residues long. CDR3 DNA sequence: TGTGCCAGCAGTGGGACTAGCGGACCCTACAATGAGCAGTTCTTC. Translating gives CASSGTSGPYNEQFF.

The chain is built from TRBV30 and TRBJ1-2; a possible D gene is TRBD1 (5 bases). Germline loops: CDR1 GTSNPN, CDR2 SVGIG (reference sequence). Trimming took off 0 bases at V and 8 bases at J, with 16 bases between the two ends. This CDR3 region has 14 residues. In nucleotides, the CDR3 is TGTGCCTGGAGTGTTCAGCCTTGGGGGGTCGGCTACACCTTC. Encoded protein: CAWSVQPWGVGYTF.